This entry lists 27 T cell receptor beta chains sequenced from one sample in a study of blood T cell repertoires in COVID-19. Assay: immunoSEQ multiplex PCR; the TCRdb copy retains only in-frame clones and omits some. The sample consists of about 160,000 clones, approximately 88% of them appearing once. Sample: peripheral blood. The receptors stem from a woman of 80 years or more with active or convalescent COVID-19.

V is TRBV5-1 and J is TRBJ1-1; D is uncertain. The ends were cut back, 2 bases at V and 3 bases at J, with 5 bases in the middle. The CDR3 loop spans 12 amino acids. Germline lookup yields CDR1 SGHRS and CDR2 YFSETQ. The CDR3 sequence: CASSLADTEAFF. The CDR3 DNA sequence: TGCGCCAGCAGCTTAGCGGACACTGAAGCTTTCTTT.

The gene calls are TRBV6-5 and TRBJ1-2; tentative D call: TRBD1 (5 bases). The V gene lost 0 bases and the J gene lost 2 bases, with 13 bases spanning the gap. Germline lookup yields CDR1 MNHEY and CDR2 SVGAGI. CDR3 size: 16 residues. CDR3 DNA: TGTGCCAGCAGTTACTCGTTCAGGGTACCGAACTATGGCTACACCTTC. It encodes CASSYSFRVPNYGYTF.

This sequence joins TRBV7-9 and TRBJ1-5; D perhaps matches TRBD1 (5 bases). Germline values: CDR1 SEHNR, CDR2 FQNEAQ (reference sequence). This CDR3 region has 14 residues. Trimming removed 5 bases at V and 5 bases at J, with 13 bases between. The DNA for the CDR3 is TGTGCCAGCAGCAAGGGTCCACAGGATCAGCCCCAGCATTTT. Its protein product is CASSKGPQDQPQHF.

The chain recombines TRBV12-3 or TRBV12-4 with TRBJ1-2; D not resolved. CDR3 length: 12 amino acids. The germline V and J ends were trimmed by 5 bases and 8 bases, with 12 bases remaining between them. For the CDR3, the DNA is TGTGCCAGCAGTCCCAACCTTCGGGGCTACACCTTC. It codes for CASSPNLRGYTF.

In its sample, this clone was seen a few times. The rearrangement links TRBV10-3 to TRBJ1-3; D is unresolved. The CDR3 has 17 residues. The germline V gene has CDR1 ENHRY and CDR2 SYGVKD. V was trimmed by 0 bases and J by 0 bases, leaving 12 bases between them. Here the CDR3 reads CAISESVAKSSGNTIYF. CDR3 nucleotide sequence: TGTGCCATCAGTGAGTCGGTAGCGAAGAGCTCTGGAAACACCATATATTTT.

The table lists this clone with a count of one. CDR3 in amino acids: CASSPRTGTITDTQYF. The CDR3 bases are TGTGCCAGCAGCCCCCGGACAGGGACCATCACAGATACGCAGTATTTT. The rearrangement uses TRBV6-2 or TRBV6-3 and TRBJ2-3, with TRBD1 matching 8 bases. CDR1 is MNHEY and CDR2 is SVGEGT in the germline V gene. CDR3 size: 16 residues. J gave up 2 bases and V 6 bases, and 10 bases lay outside the gene matches.

This rearrangement joins TRBV7-2 to TRBJ2-5, with 14 bases identical to TRBD2. V was pared by 5 bases and J by 5 bases, with 7 bases of the junction left unmatched. This CDR3 region has 16 residues. In germline, CDR1 is SGHTA, CDR2 FQGNSA. CDR3 sequence: CASSPRLAGGLETQYF. Here the CDR3 DNA reads TGTGCCAGCAGCCCGCGACTAGCGGGGGGGCTGGAGACCCAGTACTTC.

This clone was seen only once. The genes are TRBV9 and TRBJ2-1; weak D call: TRBD1 (7 bases). Deletions cut 7 bases from V and 3 bases from J, with 17 bases between. CDR1 and CDR2 (germline): SGDLS, YYNGEE. This CDR3 region has 15 residues. The CDR3 region is CASAPRGVYYNEQFF. The CDR3 bases are TGTGCCAGCGCCCCCAGGGGGGTTTACTACAATGAGCAGTTCTTC.

The chain is built from TRBV10-3 and TRBJ2-1; 11 bases line up with TRBD1. This CDR3 contains 15 residues. Trimming took 2 bases from V and 8 from J; bases not matched to a gene: 5. Germline CDR1 and CDR2: ENHRY and SYGVKD. DNA of the CDR3: TGTGCCATCAGTGAGATTGGGACAGGGGGGGATGAGCAGTTCTTC. Amino acid sequence: CAISEIGTGGDEQFF.

V usage is TRBV7-2 and J usage is TRBJ1-4; a weak D match, TRBD1 (5 bases). The V gene lost 5 bases and the J gene lost 3 bases, with 13 bases spanning the gap. The germline V gene has CDR1 SGHTA and CDR2 FQGNSA. The CDR3 is made up of 15 amino acids. The CDR3: CASSQIAGANEKLFF. As DNA, the CDR3 is TGTGCCAGCAGCCAGATCGCGGGGGCTAATGAAAAACTGTTTTTT.

This rearrangement joins TRBV5-1 to TRBJ1-5; D might be TRBD1 (5 bases). The V end lost 0 bases, the J end lost 3 bases, and 7 bases lay between the germline ends. Germline lookup yields CDR1 SGHRS and CDR2 YFSETQ. CDR3 length: 14 amino acids. The CDR3 nucleotides are TGCGCCAGCAGCTTGGCAGGGATCAATCAGCCCCAGCATTTT. Its protein is CASSLAGINQPQHF.

The chain uses TRBV5-1 and TRBJ2-3; the D is unclear. The CDR3 sequence is 12 residues long. Trimming stripped 4 bases from V and 6 bases from J, with 9 bases between. Germline loops: CDR1 SGHRS, CDR2 YFSETQ. This CDR3 is CASSDFGDTQYF. The CDR3 coding sequence is TGCGCCAGCAGCGACTTCGGGGATACGCAGTATTTT.

Only one count was recorded for this clone. As DNA, the CDR3 is TGTGCCAGTAGTATAGTTTCAGGGCGAGACACCGGGGAGCTGTTTTTT. This codes for CASSIVSGRDTGELFF. The chain links TRBV19 to TRBJ2-2; D possibly corresponds to TRBD1 (5 bases). Germline values: CDR1 LNHDA, CDR2 SQIVND (reference sequence). The V end lost 1 base, the J end lost 3 bases, and 12 bases lay between the germline ends. The length of the CDR3 is 16 residues.

V gene TRBV6-5 combines with J gene TRBJ2-7, with 8 nucleotides matching TRBD1. This CDR3 region has 15 residues. Germline CDR1 is MNHEY and CDR2 is SVGAGI. V was pared by 6 bases and J by 5 bases, with 12 bases of the junction left unmatched. The CDR3 sequence is CASSQNTGGSNEQYF. The CDR3 DNA sequence: TGTGCCAGCAGCCAAAATACAGGGGGATCTAACGAGCAGTACTTC.

J is TRBJ1-5 and V is TRBV19; a possible D gene is TRBD1 (5 bases). V dropped 8 bases and J dropped 0 bases, with 11 bases sitting between them. The germline gives CDR1 LNHDA, CDR2 SQIVND (reference sequence). The CDR3 contains 14 residues. This chain's CDR3 is CASSTQGSNQPQHF. For the CDR3, the DNA is TGTGCCAGTTCAACCCAGGGTAGCAATCAGCCCCAGCATTTT.

The rearrangement links TRBV4-1 to TRBJ1-4, with D perhaps matching TRBD1 (5 bases). Looked up from germline, CDR1 is MGHRA and CDR2 is YSYEKL. Trimming shortened V by 0 bases and J by 5 bases, and 10 bases separated the two germline ends. The CDR3 loop spans 15 amino acids. CDR3 loop: CASSQDRGGNEKLFF. The CDR3 coding sequence is TGCGCCAGCAGCCAAGATCGGGGGGGGAATGAAAAACTGTTTTTT.

This rearrangement joins TRBV27 to TRBJ2-5, with TRBD1 matching over 8 bases. With V trimmed by 4 bases and J by 5 bases, 12 bases remained unmatched. Germline values: CDR1 MNHEY, CDR2 SMNVEV (reference sequence). The CDR3 is made up of 16 amino acids. The CDR3 DNA reads as TGTGCCAGCAGTTCCCCTTTCGGACAGGGTGGCGAGACCCAGTACTTC. It encodes CASSSPFGQGGETQYF.

The chain links TRBV7-2 to TRBJ2-7; a weak D match, TRBD2 (5 bases). The CDR3 has 12 residues. CDR1 is SGHTA and CDR2 is FQGNSA in the germline V gene. Trimming took 8 bases from V and 7 from J, leaving 15 bases between them. Here the CDR3 reads CASSSPPGEQYF. The CDR3 DNA sequence: TGTGCCAGCTCCTCCCCCCCGGGGGAGCAGTACTTC.

This clone occurred a few times. Here the CDR3 DNA reads TGTGCCAGCAGCGTAGACGGGAACACTGAAGCTTTCTTT. Its translation: CASSVDGNTEAFF. This chain uses TRBV9 with TRBJ1-1; no definite D call. The CDR3 sequence is 13 residues long. The V gene lost 0 bases and the J gene lost 1 base, with 4 bases spanning the gap. Germline CDR1 reads SGDLS; CDR2 reads YYNGEE.

The chain employs TRBV9 and TRBJ2-7, with 11 bases aligning to TRBD1. Per the germline V gene, CDR1 is SGDLS and CDR2 is YYNGEE. V shed 3 bases and J 7 bases; nucleotides not matched to a gene: 12. This CDR3 has 16 residues. CDR3: CASSGGLGQGAGEQYF. CDR3 bases: TGTGCCAGCAGCGGCGGGCTCGGACAGGGGGCAGGGGAGCAGTACTTC.

This clone was counted a few times. The chain joins TRBV7-8 to TRBJ1-2; TRBD1 aligns across 8 bases. Trimming removed 5 bases from V and 3 bases from J; junction bases left unmatched: 8. The CDR3 consists of 15 residues. Germline assignment: CDR1 SGHVS and CDR2 FQNEAQ. CDR3 sequence reads: CASSRTGSDHYGYTF. The CDR3 bases are TGTGCCAGCAGCCGGACAGGGTCCGATCACTATGGCTACACCTTC.

J is TRBJ1-3 and V is TRBV19, with D possibly being TRBD1 (5 bases). The germline gives CDR1 LNHDA, CDR2 SQIVND (reference sequence). With 6 bases removed from V and 0 bases from J, the gap between germline ends came to 24 bases. This CDR3 is built from 19 residues. This CDR3 reads CASSQRGGPGRASGNTIYF. The CDR3 region has the DNA TGTGCCAGTAGCCAACGCGGGGGACCGGGACGAGCCTCTGGAAACACCATATATTTT.

The V gene is TRBV5-4, the J gene TRBJ2-2; 7 positions agree with TRBD1. CDR1 and CDR2 (germline): SGHNT, YYREEE (reference sequence). The CDR3 spans 16 residues. Trimming took 4 bases from V and 1 from J; bases not matched to a gene: 7. The CDR3 nucleotides read TGTGCCAGCAGCGGCGTCTCAGGGGGGAACACCGGGGAGCTGTTTTTT. Encoded protein: CASSGVSGGNTGELFF.

The J gene is TRBJ2-7, the V gene TRBV4-3; a possible D gene is TRBD2 (6 bases). Germline lookup yields CDR1 LGHNA and CDR2 YSLEER. The CDR3 loop spans 16 amino acids. Trimming stripped 2 bases from V and 3 bases from J, with 17 bases between. The CDR3 nucleotides are TGCGCCAGCAGCCAAACCCCATCAGCGGGTGACTACGAGCAGTACTTC. It translates to CASSQTPSAGDYEQYF.

The CDR3 loop reads CASSLEGGQGANEQFF. The CDR3 nucleotides are TGCGCCAGCAGCCTGGAGGGGGGACAGGGGGCGAATGAGCAGTTCTTC. The rearrangement uses TRBV5-1 and TRBJ2-1; 12 bases map to TRBD1. This CDR3 contains 16 residues. Germline CDR1 is SGHRS and CDR2 is YFSETQ. V lost 4 bases and J lost 7; bases outside the gene matches: 9.

This rearrangement joins TRBV5-4 to TRBJ1-5, with unresolved D. Looked up from germline, CDR1 is SGHNT and CDR2 is YYREEE (reference sequence). The ends were cut back, 5 bases at V and 5 bases at J, with 14 bases in the middle. CDR3 size: 14 residues. For the CDR3, the DNA is TGTGCCAGCAGTCTAGCAGGAGGAGATCAGCCCCAGCATTTT. It specifies CASSLAGGDQPQHF.

This clone was seen just once. The V call is TRBV5-6, the J call TRBJ1-1; D call uncertain. The CDR3 loop spans 13 amino acids. Trimming took 1 base from V and 7 from J, leaving 11 bases between them. Germline loops: CDR1 SGHDT, CDR2 YYEEEE. DNA for the CDR3: TGTGCCAGCAGCTTGAGTCAGGCCCGTGAAGCTTTCTTT. Translating it yields CASSLSQAREAFF.